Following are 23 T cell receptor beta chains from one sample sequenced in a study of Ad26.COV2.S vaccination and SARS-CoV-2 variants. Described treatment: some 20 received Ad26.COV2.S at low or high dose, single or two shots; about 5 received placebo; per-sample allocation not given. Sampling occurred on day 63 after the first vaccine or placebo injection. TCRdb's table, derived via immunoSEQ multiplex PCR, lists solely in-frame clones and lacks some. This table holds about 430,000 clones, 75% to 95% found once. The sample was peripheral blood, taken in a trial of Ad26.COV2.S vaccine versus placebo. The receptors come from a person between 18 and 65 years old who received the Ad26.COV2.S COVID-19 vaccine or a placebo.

The CDR3 is CASSLQGEITEAFF. In DNA form, the CDR3 reads TGCGCCAGCAGCCTACAGGGGGAGATCACTGAAGCTTTCTTT. V is TRBV4-1 and J is TRBJ1-1, with 8 bases fitting TRBD1. Trimming cost V 4 bases and J 4 bases; bases outside gene matches: 5. This CDR3 is built from 14 residues. CDR1 and CDR2 (germline): MGHRA, YSYEKL.

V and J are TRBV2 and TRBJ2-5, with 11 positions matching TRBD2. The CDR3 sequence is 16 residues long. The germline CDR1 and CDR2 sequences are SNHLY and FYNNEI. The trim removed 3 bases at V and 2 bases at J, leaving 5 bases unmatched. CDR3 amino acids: CASSEFLAGGQETQYF. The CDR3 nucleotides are TGTGCCAGCAGTGAGTTCTTAGCGGGAGGGCAAGAGACCCAGTACTTC.

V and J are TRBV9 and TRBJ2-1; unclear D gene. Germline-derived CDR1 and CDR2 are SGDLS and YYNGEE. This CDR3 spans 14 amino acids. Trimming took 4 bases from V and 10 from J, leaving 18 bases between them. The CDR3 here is CASSFGHTNLEQFF. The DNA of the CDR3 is TGTGCCAGCAGCTTCGGGCACACCAATTTGGAGCAGTTCTTC.

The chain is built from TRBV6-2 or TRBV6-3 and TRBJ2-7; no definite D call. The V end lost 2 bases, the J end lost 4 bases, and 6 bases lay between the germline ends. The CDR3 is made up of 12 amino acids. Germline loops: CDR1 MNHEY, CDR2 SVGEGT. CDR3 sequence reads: CASSYVRYEQYF. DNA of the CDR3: TGTGCCAGCAGTTACGTGAGGTACGAGCAGTACTTC.

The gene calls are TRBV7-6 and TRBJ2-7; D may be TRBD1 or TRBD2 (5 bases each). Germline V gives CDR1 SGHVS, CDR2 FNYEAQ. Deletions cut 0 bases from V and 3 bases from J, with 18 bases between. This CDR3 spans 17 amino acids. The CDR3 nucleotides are TGTGCCAGCAGCTTAGCTGTAGGGGCGGACGGGGTCTACGAGCAGTACTTC. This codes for CASSLAVGADGVYEQYF.

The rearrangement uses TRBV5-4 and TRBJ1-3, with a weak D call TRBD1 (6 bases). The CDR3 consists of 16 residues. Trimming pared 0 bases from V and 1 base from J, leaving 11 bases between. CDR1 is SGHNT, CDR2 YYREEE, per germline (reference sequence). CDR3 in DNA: TGTGCCAGCAGCTTGGGTTCAGGGGCTTCTGGAAACACCATATATTTT. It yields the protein CASSLGSGASGNTIYF.

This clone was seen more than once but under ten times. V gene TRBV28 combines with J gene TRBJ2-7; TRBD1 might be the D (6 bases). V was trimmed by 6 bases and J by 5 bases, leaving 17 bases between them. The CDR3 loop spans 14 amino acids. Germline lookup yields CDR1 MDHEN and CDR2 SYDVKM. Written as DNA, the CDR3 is TGTGCCAGCAGCTTGGGGTCTTACAGGGACGAGCAGTACTTC. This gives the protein CASSLGSYRDEQYF.

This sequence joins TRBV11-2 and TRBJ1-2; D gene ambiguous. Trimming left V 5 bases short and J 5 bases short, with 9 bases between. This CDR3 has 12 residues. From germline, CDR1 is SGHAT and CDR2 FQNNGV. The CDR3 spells CASSPPGYGYTF. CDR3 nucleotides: TGTGCCAGCAGCCCCCCCGGGTATGGCTACACCTTC.

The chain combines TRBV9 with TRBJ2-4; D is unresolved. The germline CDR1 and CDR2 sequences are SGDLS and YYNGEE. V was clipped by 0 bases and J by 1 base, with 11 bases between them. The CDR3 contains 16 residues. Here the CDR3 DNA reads TGTGCCAGCAGCGTAGAACCGGGTGAGGCCAAAAACATTCAGTACTTC. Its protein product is CASSVEPGEAKNIQYF.

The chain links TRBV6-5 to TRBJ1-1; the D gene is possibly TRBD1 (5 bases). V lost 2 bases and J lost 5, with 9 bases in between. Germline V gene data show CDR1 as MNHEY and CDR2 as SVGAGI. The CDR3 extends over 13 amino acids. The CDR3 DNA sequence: TGTGCCAGCAGTTACAGGGGACGGACTGAAGCTTTCTTT. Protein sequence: CASSYRGRTEAFF.

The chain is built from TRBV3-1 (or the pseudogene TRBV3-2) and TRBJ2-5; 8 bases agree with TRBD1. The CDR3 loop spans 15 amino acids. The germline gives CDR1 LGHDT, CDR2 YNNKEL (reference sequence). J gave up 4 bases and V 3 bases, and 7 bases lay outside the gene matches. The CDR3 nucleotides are TGTGCCAGCAGCCATTTCGGACAGGGAGTAGAGACCCAGTACTTC. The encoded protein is CASSHFGQGVETQYF.

In DNA form, the CDR3 reads TGCGCCAGCAGCCCTCAGAGGGGAGCGGGAGCTGGGGATACGCAGTATTTT. Residues: CASSPQRGAGAGDTQYF. The chain links TRBV4-3 to TRBJ2-3, with 8 bases fitting TRBD2. The J segment lost 6 bases and the V segment lost 4 bases, leaving 15 bases of the junction unmatched. Germline V gene sequence: CDR1 LGHNA, CDR2 YSLEER. This CDR3 comprises 17 residues.

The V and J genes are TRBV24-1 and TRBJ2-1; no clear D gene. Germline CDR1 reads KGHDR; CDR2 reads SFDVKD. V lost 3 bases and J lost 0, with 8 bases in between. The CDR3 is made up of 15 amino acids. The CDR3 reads CATSDPTDSYNEQFF. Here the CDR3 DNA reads TGTGCCACCAGTGATCCCACTGACTCCTACAATGAGCAGTTCTTC.

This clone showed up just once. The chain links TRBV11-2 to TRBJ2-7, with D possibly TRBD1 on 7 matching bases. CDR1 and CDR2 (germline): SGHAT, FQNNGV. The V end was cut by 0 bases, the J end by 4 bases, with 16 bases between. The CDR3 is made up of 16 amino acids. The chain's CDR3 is CASSLDPRGVGYEQYF. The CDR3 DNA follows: TGTGCCAGCAGCTTAGACCCCAGGGGGGTTGGGTACGAGCAGTACTTC. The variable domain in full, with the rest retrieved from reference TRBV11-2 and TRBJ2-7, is EAGVAQSPRYKIIEKRQSVAFWCNPISGHATLYWYQQILGQGPKLLIQFQNNGVVDDSQLPKDRFSAERLKGVDSTLKIQPAKLEDSAVYLCASSLDPRGVGYEQYFGPGTRLTVT.

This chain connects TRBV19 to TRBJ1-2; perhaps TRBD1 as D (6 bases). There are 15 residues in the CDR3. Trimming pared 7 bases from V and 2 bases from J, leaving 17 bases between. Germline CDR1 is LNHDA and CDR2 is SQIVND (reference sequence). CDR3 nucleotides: TGTGCCAGTACCCGACGGGGGCACTTGAACTATGGCTACACCTTC. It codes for CASTRRGHLNYGYTF.

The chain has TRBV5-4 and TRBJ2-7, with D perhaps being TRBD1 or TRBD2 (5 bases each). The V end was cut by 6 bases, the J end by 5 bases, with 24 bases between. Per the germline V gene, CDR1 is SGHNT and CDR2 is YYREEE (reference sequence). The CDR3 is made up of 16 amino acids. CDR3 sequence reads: CASNLKLVGAEDEQYF. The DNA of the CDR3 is TGTGCCAGCAACCTTAAGTTGGTCGGGGCTGAGGACGAGCAGTACTTC.

The CDR3: CASSGHRGYEQYF. CDR3 bases: TGTGCCAGCAGTGGCCATAGGGGGTACGAGCAGTACTTC. This sequence joins TRBV2 and TRBJ2-7; D possibly corresponds to TRBD1 (6 bases). Germline assignment: CDR1 SNHLY and CDR2 FYNNEI. The CDR3 is made up of 13 amino acids. V was trimmed by 4 bases and J by 4 bases, leaving 11 bases between them.

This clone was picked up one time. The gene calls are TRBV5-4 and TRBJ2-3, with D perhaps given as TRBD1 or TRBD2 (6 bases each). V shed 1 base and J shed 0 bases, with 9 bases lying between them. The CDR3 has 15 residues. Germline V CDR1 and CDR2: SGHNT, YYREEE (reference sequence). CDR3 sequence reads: CASSLTGTSTDTQYF. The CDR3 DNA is TGTGCCAGCAGCTTGACAGGGACTAGCACAGATACGCAGTATTTT.

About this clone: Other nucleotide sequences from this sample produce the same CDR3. This chain's CDR3 is CASSRGGEQYF. The CDR3 coding sequence is TGTGCCAGCAGCAGGGGAGGCGAGCAGTACTTC. The V and J genes are TRBV6-2 or TRBV6-3 and TRBJ2-7; D may be TRBD1 or TRBD2 (6 bases each). In germline, CDR1 is MNHEY, CDR2 SVGEGT. CDR3 length: 11 residues. Trimming stripped 6 bases from V and 6 bases from J, with 9 bases between.

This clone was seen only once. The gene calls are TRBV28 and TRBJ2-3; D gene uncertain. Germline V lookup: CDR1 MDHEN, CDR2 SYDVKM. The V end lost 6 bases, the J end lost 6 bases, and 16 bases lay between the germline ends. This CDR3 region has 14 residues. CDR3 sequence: CASRGSSLLDTQYF. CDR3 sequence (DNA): TGTGCCAGCAGGGGGTCCTCGCTCTTGGATACGCAGTATTTT.

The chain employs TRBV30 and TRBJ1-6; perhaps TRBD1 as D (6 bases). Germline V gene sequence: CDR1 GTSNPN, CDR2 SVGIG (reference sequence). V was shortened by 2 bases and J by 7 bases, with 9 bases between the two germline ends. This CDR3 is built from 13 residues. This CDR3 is CAWSYTGNSPLHF. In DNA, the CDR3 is TGTGCCTGGAGTTACACAGGGAATTCACCCCTCCACTTT.

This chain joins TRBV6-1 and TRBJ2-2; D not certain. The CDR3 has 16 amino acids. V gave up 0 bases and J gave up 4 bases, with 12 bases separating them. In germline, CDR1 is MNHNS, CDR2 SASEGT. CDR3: CASSEARGPTTGELFF. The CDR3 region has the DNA TGTGCCAGCAGTGAAGCTCGCGGTCCAACCACCGGGGAGCTGTTTTTT.

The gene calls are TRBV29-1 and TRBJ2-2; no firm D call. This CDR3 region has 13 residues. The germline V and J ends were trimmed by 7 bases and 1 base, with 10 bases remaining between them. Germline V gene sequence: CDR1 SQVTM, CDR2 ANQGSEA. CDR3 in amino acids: CSADGENTGELFF. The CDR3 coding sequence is TGCAGCGCGGATGGGGAGAACACCGGGGAGCTGTTTTTT.